This T cell receptor beta chain stems from a study of blood T cell repertoires in COVID-19. Study information: PBMCs, B-cell-depleted T cells, or T cells were the source of the cDNA or gDNA that made up the material.

TCRdb keeps only in-frame clones here, not all; method: immunoSEQ multiplex PCR. This sample carries 200,000 to 250,000 clones, 70% to 90% of them seen once, and the ten largest clones take about 10%. The recovered donors of Cohort 3 showed two negative PCRs, clearance, or symptom resolution. The sequence was collected from a man aged 30-40 years who had recovered from COVID-19. Sequencing was performed on PBMCs or T cells enriched from blood (not recorded which).

This CDR3 reads CASRDPIRQGAKHGYTF. Written as DNA, the CDR3 is TGTGCCAGCAGGGATCCCATTCGACAGGGGGCCAAGCATGGCTACACCTTC. V gene TRBV9 combines with J gene TRBJ1-2; 10 bases map to TRBD1. The ends lost 5 bases at V and 6 bases at J; junction bases unmatched: 16. CDR1 and CDR2 (germline): SGDLS, YYNGEE. The CDR3 has 17 amino acids.